Shown below are 10 T cell receptor beta chains from a single sample sequenced in a study of T cells in Graves' hyperthyroidism and ophthalmopathy. TCR beta CDR3 sequences were amplified from RNA transcripts. Primed by the HTBI set, a first-round RT-PCR was run on the TCR CDR3. TCRdb reprocessed the multiplex PCR reads via MiXCR and lists one record per CDR3 protein. The sample carries around 300,000 distinct CDR3 sequences, over 11% recorded once. The sequenced sample consisted of blood. These receptors were obtained from a woman in her twenties or thirties with Graves' hyperthyroidism.

In this sample, this clonotype turned up many times. The rearrangement links TRBV13 to TRBJ2-1; the match to TRBD2 covers 9 bases. This CDR3 has 14 residues. Germline values: CDR1 PRHDT, CDR2 FYEKMQ (reference sequence). J was trimmed by 9 bases and V by 3 bases; bases with no gene match: 6. CDR3 coding DNA: TGTGCCAGCAGCTTGTTAGCGGGAGCAGTTGAGCAGTTCTTC. This translates into CASSLLAGAVEQFF. Full variable domain (rest looked up from reference TRBV13 and TRBJ2-1): AAGVIQSPRHLIKEKRETATLKCYPIPRHDTVYWYQQGPGQDPQFLISFYEKMQSDKGSIPDRFSAQQFSDYHSELNMSSLELGDSALYFCASSLLAGAVEQFFGPGTRLTVL.

A few counts support this clonotype. The V and J genes are TRBV11-1 and TRBJ1-2, with 12 bases matching TRBD1. Per the germline V gene, CDR1 is SGHAT and CDR2 is FQDESV (reference sequence). J lost 4 bases, V lost 5 bases, and 14 bases had no gene match. The CDR3 loop spans 18 amino acids. The chain's CDR3 is CASSGGFTGTGGFYGYTF. The CDR3 DNA reads TGTGCCAGCAGCGGGGGATTTACCGGGACAGGGGGCTTCTATGGCTACACCTTC.

The chain carries TRBV6-1 and TRBJ2-1, with TRBD2 as a possible D gene (6 bases). Germline V gene lookup returns CDR1 MNHNS and CDR2 SASEGT. Trimming stripped 3 bases from V and 9 bases from J, with 12 bases between. The CDR3 is 13 residues long. The CDR3 sequence: CASSEGGKSEQFF. The DNA of the CDR3 is TGTGCCAGCAGTGAGGGGGGAAAAAGTGAGCAGTTCTTC.

In this sample, this clonotype turned up many times. DNA of the CDR3: TGTGCCAGCAGTTTATGGCGGGGGGATTCGGTGGAGACCCAGTACTTC. Its protein product is CASSLWRGDSVETQYF. This chain joins TRBV28 and TRBJ2-5, with 8 bases fitting TRBD2. Per germline, CDR1 MDHEN and CDR2 SYDVKM. V lost 0 bases, J lost 5 bases, and 8 bases stayed unmatched. This CDR3 has 16 residues.

This clonotype was found a few times. The chain joins TRBV28 to TRBJ1-2; D call uncertain. The CDR3 is 12 amino acids. The germline V gene has CDR1 MDHEN and CDR2 SYDVKM. The germline V and J ends were trimmed by 6 bases and 8 bases, with 13 bases remaining between them. CDR3 in amino acids: CASRRALGGYTF. CDR3 nucleotides: TGTGCCAGCAGGCGGGCCCTGGGGGGCTACACCTTC.

This rearrangement joins TRBV5-1 to TRBJ2-2; 10 bases map to TRBD2. This CDR3 contains 18 residues. J lost 4 bases, V lost 4 bases, and 13 bases had no gene match. Germline loops: CDR1 SGHRS, CDR2 YFSETQ. The CDR3 here is CASSPLPKREGGTGELFF. The CDR3 DNA sequence: TGCGCCAGCAGCCCGCTTCCAAAGCGGGAGGGCGGCACCGGGGAGCTGTTTTTT.

Comment on this clonotype: One junction end disagrees with the germline gene, perhaps due to a read error. The V and J genes are TRBV19 and TRBJ2-5; D is perhaps TRBD2 (5 bases). Germline assignment: CDR1 LNHDA and CDR2 SQIVND (reference sequence). The CDR3 runs to 12 residues. The CDR3 is CASSMVRGGMNF. In DNA form, the CDR3 reads TGTGCCAGTAGTATGGTGCGTGGAGGAATGAACTTC. The full variable domain, in which reference TRBV19 and TRBJ2-5 provide the parts outside the CDR3, is DGGITQSPKYLFRKEGQNVTLSCEQNLNHDAMYWYRQDPGQGLRLIYYSQIVNDFQKGDIAEGYSVSREKKESFPLTVTSAQKNPTAFYLCASSMVRGGMNFGPGTRLLVL.

This clonotype was observed at least ten times. The chain joins TRBV11-2 to TRBJ2-5; no clear D gene. V was shortened by 0 bases and J by 2 bases, with 19 bases between the two germline ends. This CDR3 is built from 18 residues. Per germline, CDR1 SGHAT and CDR2 FQNNGV. CDR3 residues: CASSLDLTDAVRQETQYF. The CDR3 DNA is TGTGCCAGCAGCTTAGATCTCACAGATGCGGTGCGGCAAGAGACCCAGTACTTC.

V usage is TRBV29-1 and J usage is TRBJ2-2, with a weak D call TRBD2 (6 bases). This CDR3 spans 13 amino acids. Per the germline V gene, CDR1 is SQVTM and CDR2 is ANQGSEA. The V and J ends lost 5 bases and 6 bases respectively, with 13 bases between them. The CDR3 DNA sequence: TGCAGCGTTTTACCGGGAGCGGCCGGGGAGCTGTTTTTT. It yields the protein CSVLPGAAGELFF.

The V and J genes are TRBV7-9 and TRBJ2-5; TRBD1 is a possible D gene (5 bases). Germline-derived CDR1 and CDR2 are SEHNR and FQNEAQ (reference sequence). Trimming pared 2 bases from V and 5 bases from J, leaving 9 bases between. The CDR3 has 13 residues. CDR3 in DNA: TGTGCCAGCAGCTTATCGACAGTCGAGACCCAGTACTTC. Its protein product is CASSLSTVETQYF.